These 4 T cell receptor beta chains came from one sample sequenced in a study of T-cell reconstitution after alpha-beta-depleted transplantation in children listed by TCRdb under 2016. Receptor libraries were prepared by PCR. The sequencer listed for this sample is Illumina HiSeq 2500. To normalize quantification of the TCRbeta repertoire, the TCR libraries were built with molecular barcoding that relied on unique molecular identifiers. The public reads were quality trimmed at Q25 with fastp and then assembled into clones with MiXCR by TCRdb, keeping productive beta chains. Entries are consolidated by CDR3 protein sequence, retaining the most common genes and DNA. The sample contains a few hundred thousand distinct CDR3 sequences, 18% of them found a single time. The ten biggest clones cover approximately 3% of the sample. The input for sequencing was PBMCs from the stem cell graft donor, taken from the stem cell graft. Source of these receptors: a human donor who donated a stem cell graft to a child with acute lymphoblastic leukemia.

Only a few counts were recorded for this clonotype. V gene TRBV5-1 combines with J gene TRBJ2-1; the match to TRBD1 covers 9 bases. The germline CDR1 and CDR2 sequences are SGHRS and YFSETQ. The trim removed 2 bases at V and 8 bases at J, leaving 8 bases unmatched. This CDR3 has 15 amino acids. In DNA, the CDR3 is TGCGCCAGCAGCTTAGGGACAGGGTCGTGGGATGAGCAGTTCTTC. Translating it yields CASSLGTGSWDEQFF.

This clonotype was seen many times. In DNA, the CDR3 is TGCAGTGCTAGAGAAGGTTCCAATACATACAATGAGCAGTTCTTC. Protein: CSAREGSNTYNEQFF. This chain connects TRBV20-1 to TRBJ2-1; D not certain. Trimming took off 0 bases at V and 4 bases at J, with 13 bases between the two ends. The CDR3 consists of 15 residues. Looked up from germline, CDR1 is DFQATT and CDR2 is SNEGSKA (reference sequence).

This clonotype has only a few counts. This rearrangement joins TRBV9 to TRBJ1-2; D might be TRBD1 (6 bases). With 0 bases removed from V and 8 bases from J, the gap between germline ends came to 11 bases. Germline values: CDR1 SGDLS, CDR2 YYNGEE. This CDR3 has 13 amino acids. In DNA, the CDR3 is TGTGCCAGCAGCGTAGATCTGGGGGCCGGCTACACCTTC. Protein sequence: CASSVDLGAGYTF.

This clonotype was seen more than once but under ten times. V gene TRBV7-3 combines with J gene TRBJ2-1; no definite D call. CDR3 length equals 14 residues. The germline V gene encodes CDR1 SGHTA and CDR2 FQGTGA. V was trimmed by 0 bases and J by 7 bases, leaving 10 bases between them. CDR3 in amino acids: CASSLTLGVNEQFF. The CDR3 bases are TGTGCCAGCAGCTTAACGTTAGGAGTTAATGAGCAGTTCTTC.